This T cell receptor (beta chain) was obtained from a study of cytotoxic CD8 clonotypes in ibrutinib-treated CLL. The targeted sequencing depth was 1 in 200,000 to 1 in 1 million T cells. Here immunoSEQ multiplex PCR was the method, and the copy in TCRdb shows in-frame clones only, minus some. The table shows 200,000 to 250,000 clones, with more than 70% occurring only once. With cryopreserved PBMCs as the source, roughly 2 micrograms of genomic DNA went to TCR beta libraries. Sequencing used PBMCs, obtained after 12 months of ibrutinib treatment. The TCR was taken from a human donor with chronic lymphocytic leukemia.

CDR3: CASSHQAGEQYF. CDR3 nucleotide sequence: TGCGCCAGCAGCCATCAAGCGGGCGAGCAGTACTTC. The gene calls are TRBV4-1 and TRBJ2-7, with D perhaps TRBD2 (6 bases). V dropped 3 bases and J dropped 6 bases, with 9 bases sitting between them. CDR3 size: 12 residues. CDR1 is MGHRA and CDR2 is YSYEKL in the germline V gene.